The source of this TCR beta chain is a study of cytomegalovirus exposure and HLA in healthy donors. V gave up 1 base and J gave up 5 bases, with 10 bases separating them. The CDR3 contains 13 residues. Germline CDR1 and CDR2: GTSNPN and SVGIG (reference sequence). Healthy bone marrow donors formed the donor group. This clone was counted between two and nine times. Researchers ran the PCR with 60 Vbeta and 13 Jbeta primers. Profiled with immunoSEQ multiplex PCR; TCRdb holds only in-frame clones, not every one. The table records 80,000 to 95,000 clones, approximately 86% of them present only once. Sequenced: PBMCs. The chain links TRBV30 to TRBJ2-3; tentatively, D is TRBD1 (5 bases). The origin of this receptor is a man aged 30 to 45 in good health and CMV-seropositive. CDR3 sequence: CAWSEGVLDTQYF. The CDR3 coding sequence is TGTGCCTGGAGTGAAGGGGTACTAGATACGCAGTATTTT.